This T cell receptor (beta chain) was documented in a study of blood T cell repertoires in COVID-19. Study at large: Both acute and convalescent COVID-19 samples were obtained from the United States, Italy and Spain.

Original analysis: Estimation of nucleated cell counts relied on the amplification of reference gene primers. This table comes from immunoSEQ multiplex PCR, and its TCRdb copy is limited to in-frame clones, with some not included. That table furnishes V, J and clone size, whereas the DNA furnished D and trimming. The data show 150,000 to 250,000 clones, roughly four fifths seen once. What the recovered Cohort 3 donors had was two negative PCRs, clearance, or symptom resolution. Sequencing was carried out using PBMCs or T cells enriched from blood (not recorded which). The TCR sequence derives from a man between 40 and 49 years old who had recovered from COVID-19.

The CDR3 sequence: CASSPDRPYEQYF. CDR3 bases: TGCGCCAGCAGCCCGGACAGGCCCTACGAGCAGTACTTC. The genes are TRBV5-1 and TRBJ2-7; 7 bases are shared with TRBD1. The CDR3 extends over 13 amino acids. After removal of 4 bases from V and 2 bases from J, the junction contained 3 bases not matched to a gene. In germline, CDR1 is SGHRS, CDR2 YFSETQ.